The next 31 T cell receptor beta chains were all read from a single sample in a study of stem cell transplantation in POMP-related autoinflammatory disease. Profiled with immunoSEQ multiplex PCR; TCRdb holds only in-frame clones, not every one. This sample has some 70,000 clones, with approximately 91% found just once. The source was CD4+ T cells from PBMCs, collected after stem cell transplantation. The receptors were sampled from a human patient with POMP-related autoinflammation and immune dysregulation (PRAID). The T cells may come from the graft donor.

The rearrangement joins TRBV6-5 to TRBJ2-2; TRBD2 matches 13 bases. The germline V gene has CDR1 MNHEY and CDR2 SVGAGI. With 6 bases clipped from V and 5 bases from J, the junction kept 3 bases outside the gene matches. The CDR3 loop spans 15 amino acids. This CDR3 reads CASRLGLAGTGELFF. The CDR3 DNA reads TGTGCCAGCAGGTTGGGACTAGCGGGGACCGGGGAGCTGTTTTTT.

The chain combines TRBV11-2 with TRBJ1-4; D not certain. V lost 1 base and J lost 10, with 16 bases in between. Germline CDR1 and CDR2: SGHAT and FQNNGV. The CDR3 covers 15 residues. In DNA form, the CDR3 reads TGTGCCAGCAGCTTAGGTAGTAGTATCTCGAGAAAACTGTTTTTT. Its translation is CASSLGSSISRKLFF. Looking up the rest from reference TRBV11-2 and TRBJ1-4 gives the full variable domain: EAGVAQSPRYKIIEKRQSVAFWCNPISGHATLYWYQQILGQGPKLLIQFQNNGVVDDSQLPKDRFSAERLKGVDSTLKIQPAKLEDSAVYLCASSLGSSISRKLFFGSGTQLSVL.

This chain joins TRBV18 and TRBJ2-7; 7 bases agree with TRBD2. Trimming at V came to 3 bases and at J to 4 bases, leaving 3 bases not matched to a gene. Per the germline V gene, CDR1 is KGHSH and CDR2 is LQKENI. This CDR3 has 13 residues. The CDR3 loop is CASSPGGSYEQYV. The CDR3 DNA is TGTGCCAGCTCACCGGGGGGGTCGTACGAGCAGTACGTC.

This clone was observed once. CDR3 in amino acids: CASTPDPVGEQFF. The CDR3 nucleotides read TGTGCCAGTACCCCAGACCCGGTGGGTGAGCAGTTCTTC. The chain employs TRBV19 and TRBJ2-1; D is unresolved. CDR3 size: 13 residues. Per germline, CDR1 LNHDA and CDR2 SQIVND (reference sequence). V was shortened by 7 bases and J by 9 bases, with 16 bases between the two germline ends.

This sequence joins TRBV28 and TRBJ1-1; 11 bases map to TRBD1. CDR3 length: 17 residues. The germline gives CDR1 MDHEN, CDR2 SYDVKM. J was trimmed by 0 bases and V by 6 bases; bases with no gene match: 9. This CDR3 reads CASRADWTGGLNTEAFF. CDR3 coding DNA: TGTGCCAGCAGGGCCGACTGGACAGGGGGCTTGAACACTGAAGCTTTCTTT.

The chain joins TRBV9 to TRBJ2-3, with 7 bases lining up with TRBD2. V trimming: 1 base; J trimming: 6 bases; junction bases outside the gene matches: 11. The CDR3 contains 16 residues. Germline CDR1 is SGDLS and CDR2 is YYNGEE. The CDR3 region has the DNA TGTGCCAGCAGCGTACGGGCGGGAGTTATTCAGGATACGCAGTATTTT. It specifies CASSVRAGVIQDTQYF.

The chain uses TRBV6-5 and TRBJ1-5; D might be TRBD1 (6 bases). Germline V gene data show CDR1 as MNHEY and CDR2 as SVGAGI. The CDR3 has 14 residues. V was trimmed by 6 bases and J by 4 bases, leaving 13 bases between them. The CDR3 protein is CASSNQGQNQPQHF. CDR3 nucleotide sequence: TGTGCCAGCAGCAACCAGGGGCAAAATCAGCCCCAGCATTTT.

V is TRBV5-1 and J is TRBJ2-1, with no clear D. Germline values: CDR1 SGHRS, CDR2 YFSETQ. V was clipped by 5 bases and J by 0 bases, with 6 bases between them. CDR3 length equals 13 residues. In nucleotides, the CDR3 is TGCGCCAGCAGGACAAGCTCCTACAATGAGCAGTTCTTC. This codes for CASRTSSYNEQFF. Variable domain in full (rest from reference TRBV5-1 and TRBJ2-1): KAGVTQTPRYLIKTRGQQVTLSCSPISGHRSVSWYQQTPGQGLQFLFEYFSETQRNKGNFPGRFSGRQFSNSRSEMNVSTLELGDSALYLCASRTSSYNEQFFGPGTRLTVL.

The gene calls are TRBV30 and TRBJ2-2; TRBD2 agrees at 10 bases. V shed 2 bases, J shed 7 bases, and the junction held 4 bases outside the gene matches. Germline CDR1 GTSNPN, CDR2 SVGIG (reference sequence). This CDR3 spans 14 amino acids. The CDR3 loop reads CAWSISGRVGELFF. In nucleotides, the CDR3 is TGTGCCTGGAGTATAAGCGGGAGGGTCGGGGAGCTGTTTTTT.

This chain links TRBV7-9 with TRBJ1-4; D remains unclear. Trimming took 5 bases from V and 6 from J, leaving 25 bases between them. The CDR3 has 18 residues. Germline loops: CDR1 SEHNR, CDR2 FQNEAQ (reference sequence). The CDR3 loop reads CASSTPVRGLRGDEKLFF. CDR3 nucleotides: TGTGCCAGCAGCACGCCGGTTCGGGGTTTACGCGGGGATGAAAAACTGTTTTTT. The complete variable domain, with remaining parts taken from reference TRBV7-9 and TRBJ1-4, reads DTGVSQNPRHKITKRGQNVTFRCDPISEHNRLYWYRQTLGQGPEFLTYFQNEAQLEKSRLLSDRFSAERPKGSFSTLEIQRTEQGDSAMYLCASSTPVRGLRGDEKLFFGSGTQLSVL.

The chain is built from TRBV27 and TRBJ1-2, with 7 bases fitting TRBD1. The ends lost 4 bases at V and 3 bases at J; junction bases unmatched: 5. CDR1 MNHEY and CDR2 SMNVEV come from the germline V gene (reference sequence). The CDR3 loop spans 14 amino acids. The CDR3 nucleotides are TGTGCCAGCAGTTCCCAGACAGGGCACTATGGCTACACCTTC. Translating gives CASSSQTGHYGYTF.

V gene TRBV14 combines with J gene TRBJ2-7, with 10 bases aligning to TRBD1. J lost 0 bases, V lost 9 bases, and 11 bases had no gene match. The CDR3 is 16 residues long. Germline V gives CDR1 SGHDN, CDR2 FVKESK. The CDR3 nucleotides are TGTGCCAGAAAAAGGAAGAGACAGGGGGCCTCCTACGAGCAGTACGTC. It codes for CARKRKRQGASYEQYV.

This chain links TRBV7-3 with TRBJ2-2; 7 bases agree with TRBD2. The CDR3 has 16 amino acids. The junction had 4 bases not matched to a gene; V was cut back by 2 bases and J by 1 base. In germline, CDR1 is SGHTA, CDR2 FQGTGA. Written as DNA, the CDR3 is TGTGCCAGCAGCTTATGGGCTAGCGGGAACACCGGGGAGCTGTTTTTT. It codes for CASSLWASGNTGELFF.

The rearrangement links TRBV30 to TRBJ2-1, with D perhaps matching TRBD1 or TRBD2 (5 bases each). Germline CDR1 reads GTSNPN; CDR2 reads SVGIG (reference sequence). CDR3 size: 14 residues. Between the trimmed V and J ends, which lost 3 bases and 4 bases, there was a span of 13 bases. The CDR3 loop is CAWRRKRGYNEQFF. The CDR3 DNA reads TGTGCCTGGAGGAGAAAGAGGGGATACAATGAGCAGTTCTTC.

This chain links TRBV6-1 with TRBJ2-7, with 7 bases fitting TRBD1. Germline V gene data show CDR1 as MNHNS and CDR2 as SASEGT. V was pared by 1 base and J by 3 bases, with 3 bases of the junction left unmatched. This CDR3 has 14 residues. In DNA, the CDR3 is TGTGCCAGCAGTGAAGTCCGGGACAGCTACGAGCAGTACTTC. This codes for CASSEVRDSYEQYF.

The chain uses TRBV7-9 and TRBJ1-1; D not certain. Trimming cost V 2 bases and J 8 bases, with 9 bases left between them. The CDR3 is 12 residues long. Germline V CDR1 and CDR2: SEHNR, FQNEAQ (reference sequence). DNA of the CDR3: TGTGCCAGCAGCTTACTGGGGAGGGAAGCTTTCTTT. Translated, it gives CASSLLGREAFF.

This chain uses TRBV3-1 (or the pseudogene TRBV3-2) with TRBJ2-1; 9 bases are a match to TRBD2. The CDR3 totals 19 residues. CDR1 and CDR2 from the germline V gene are LGHDT and YNNKEL (reference sequence). Unmatched junction bases numbered 17, after V lost 0 bases and J lost 8 bases. The CDR3 sequence is CASSQEGAGGIRIQYEQFF. The CDR3 bases are TGTGCCAGCAGCCAAGAGGGAGCGGGGGGAATACGAATACAATATGAGCAGTTCTTC.

V usage is TRBV7-3 and J usage is TRBJ2-3, with TRBD2 matching over 14 bases. The junction had 7 bases not matched to a gene; V was cut back by 5 bases and J by 6 bases. The CDR3 consists of 16 residues. CDR1 SGHTA and CDR2 FQGTGA come from the germline V gene. CDR3 in amino acids: CASSRKGTSGSDTQYF. The CDR3 DNA is TGTGCCAGCAGCCGAAAGGGGACTAGCGGGAGCGATACGCAGTATTTT.

Points on this clone: Other DNA sequences in this sample translate to the same CDR3. The V gene is TRBV6-5, the J gene TRBJ2-5; D remains unclear. Between the trimmed V and J ends, which lost 0 bases and 5 bases, there was a span of 4 bases. CDR3 length: 12 amino acids. The germline gives CDR1 MNHEY, CDR2 SVGAGI. CDR3 in DNA: TGTGCCAGCAGTTACTCGCGGGAGACCCAGTACTTC. The encoded protein is CASSYSRETQYF.

This sequence joins TRBV18 and TRBJ2-7; possibly TRBD2 for D (6 bases). Trimming pared 4 bases from V and 3 bases from J, leaving 19 bases between. CDR1 and CDR2 from the germline V gene are KGHSH and LQKENI. The CDR3 consists of 16 residues. The CDR3 loop reads CASSLRAGSTGYEQYV. CDR3 nucleotide sequence: TGTGCCAGCTCACTGAGAGCGGGCTCCACGGGCTACGAGCAGTACGTC.

The count of this clone is one. V usage is TRBV3-1 (or the pseudogene TRBV3-2) and J usage is TRBJ2-5; either TRBD1 or TRBD2 may supply D (5 bases each). The CDR3 is made up of 15 amino acids. Trimming shortened V by 6 bases and J by 1 base, and 15 bases separated the two germline ends. Germline V gene lookup returns CDR1 LGHDT and CDR2 YNNKEL (reference sequence). The DNA of the CDR3 is TGTGCCAGCAGACAGGCTGCGGGCCTCCAAGAGACCCAGTACTTC. The encoded protein is CASRQAAGLQETQYF.

The chain recombines TRBV30 with TRBJ1-6, with TRBD1 matching over 7 bases. Germline assignment: CDR1 GTSNPN and CDR2 SVGIG (reference sequence). This CDR3 comprises 20 residues. The V segment lost 1 base and the J segment 0 bases; nucleotides outside the gene matches: 15. In DNA, the CDR3 is TGTGCCTGGAGTGGAACCTCGGGACAGCTTTTTAGCTCCTATAATTCACCCCTCCACTTT. This translates into CAWSGTSGQLFSSYNSPLHF. Full variable domain (remainder filled in from reference TRBV30 and TRBJ1-6): SQTIHQWPATLVQPVGSPLSLECTVEGTSNPNLYWYRQAAGRGLQLLFYSVGIGQISSEVPQNLSASRPQDRQFILSSKKLLLSDSGFYLCAWSGTSGQLFSSYNSPLHFGNGTRLTVT.

The gene calls are TRBV5-4 and TRBJ1-4, with D unresolved. The CDR3 covers 15 residues. Trimming pared 0 bases from V and 7 bases from J, leaving 13 bases between. Germline lookup yields CDR1 SGHNT and CDR2 YYREEE (reference sequence). Here the CDR3 DNA reads TGTGCCAGCAGCTTGGGCCCCACAGCGGGTGAAAAACTGTTTTTT. Protein sequence: CASSLGPTAGEKLFF.

This rearrangement joins TRBV6-5 to TRBJ1-6; possibly TRBD1 for D (6 bases). The CDR3 consists of 15 residues. The germline V gene has CDR1 MNHEY and CDR2 SVGAGI. V lost 4 bases and J lost 6, with 13 bases in between. DNA for the CDR3: TGTGCCAGCAGTTTGCAGGGGAACGGTAATTCACCCCTCCACTTT. Translation: CASSLQGNGNSPLHF.

The chain couples TRBV3-1 (or the pseudogene TRBV3-2) to TRBJ2-5; D is ambiguous. Germline CDR1 and CDR2: LGHDT and YNNKEL (reference sequence). V lost 2 bases and J lost 2, with 12 bases in between. This CDR3 comprises 15 residues. CDR3 bases: TGTGCCAGCAGCCAATCCCAGACGGTGCAAGAGACCCAGTACTTC. Translated: CASSQSQTVQETQYF.

This chain joins TRBV4-1 and TRBJ2-1, with TRBD1 matching 7 bases. The CDR3 covers 17 residues. CDR1 is MGHRA, CDR2 YSYEKL, per germline. V was pared by 2 bases and J by 0 bases, with 7 bases of the junction left unmatched. The DNA of the CDR3 is TGCGCCAGCAGCCAACGAGGACAGGCCCTCTCCTACAATGAGCAGTTCTTC. Translating it yields CASSQRGQALSYNEQFF.

V gene TRBV5-1 combines with J gene TRBJ2-1; perhaps TRBD2 as D (5 bases). The germline V gene encodes CDR1 SGHRS and CDR2 YFSETQ. The CDR3 covers 15 residues. V was pared by 0 bases and J by 4 bases, with 11 bases between. The CDR3 nucleotides are TGCGCCAGCAGCTTGGAGCCGGGAAGGTACAATGAGCAGTTCTTC. As protein: CASSLEPGRYNEQFF.

J is TRBJ1-6 and V is TRBV6-5; the D is unclear. Germline lookup yields CDR1 MNHEY and CDR2 SVGAGI. Trimming pared 6 bases from V and 5 bases from J, leaving 11 bases between. This CDR3 is built from 14 residues. CDR3 coding DNA: TGTGCCAGCAGAAAGGACGGAAATAATTCACCCCTCCACTTT. Translation: CASRKDGNNSPLHF.

This chain links TRBV7-2 with TRBJ1-3; D uncertain. Per germline, CDR1 SGHTA and CDR2 FQGNSA. V was clipped by 1 base and J by 2 bases, with 6 bases between them. The CDR3 contains 14 residues. The CDR3 bases are TGTGCCAGCAGCTTAGGGGTAGCTGGAAACACCATATATTTT. This encodes CASSLGVAGNTIYF.

J is TRBJ1-1 and V is TRBV12-5; 7 bases match TRBD1. Germline V gene lookup returns CDR1 LGHNT and CDR2 FRNRAP. This CDR3 comprises 11 residues. J lost 4 bases, V lost 8 bases, and 1 base had no gene match. The CDR3 region has the DNA TGTGCTAGTCGGACAGGCACTGAAGCTTTCTTT. Translation gives CASRTGTEAFF.

J is TRBJ1-3 and V is TRBV6-5; 7 bases map to TRBD1. The CDR3 is made up of 16 amino acids. CDR1 and CDR2 from the germline V gene are MNHEY and SVGAGI. With 0 bases clipped from V and 4 bases from J, the junction kept 6 bases outside the gene matches. For the CDR3, the DNA is TGTGCCAGCAGTTACTCCTCCCCGGGACAGGGAAACACCATATATTTT. Translation: CASSYSSPGQGNTIYF.